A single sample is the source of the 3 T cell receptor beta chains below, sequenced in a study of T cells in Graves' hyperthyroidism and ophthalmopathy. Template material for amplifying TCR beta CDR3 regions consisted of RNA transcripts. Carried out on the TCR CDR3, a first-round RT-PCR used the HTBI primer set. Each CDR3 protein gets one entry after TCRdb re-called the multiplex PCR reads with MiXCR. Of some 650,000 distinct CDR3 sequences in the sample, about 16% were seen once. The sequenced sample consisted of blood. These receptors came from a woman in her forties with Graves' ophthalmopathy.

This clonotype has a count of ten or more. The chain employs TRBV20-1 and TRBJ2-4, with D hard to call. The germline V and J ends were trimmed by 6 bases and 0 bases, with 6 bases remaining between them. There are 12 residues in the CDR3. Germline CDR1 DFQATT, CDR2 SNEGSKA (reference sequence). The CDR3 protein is CSAELAKNIQYF. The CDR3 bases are TGCAGTGCCGAATTAGCCAAAAACATTCAGTACTTC.

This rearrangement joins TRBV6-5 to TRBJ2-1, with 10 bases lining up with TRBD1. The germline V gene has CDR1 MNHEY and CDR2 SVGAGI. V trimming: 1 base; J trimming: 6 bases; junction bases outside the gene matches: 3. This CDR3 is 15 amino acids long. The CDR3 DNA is TGTGCCAGCAGTTACTTCAGGACAGGGGGCAATGAGCAGTTCTTC. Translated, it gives CASSYFRTGGNEQFF.

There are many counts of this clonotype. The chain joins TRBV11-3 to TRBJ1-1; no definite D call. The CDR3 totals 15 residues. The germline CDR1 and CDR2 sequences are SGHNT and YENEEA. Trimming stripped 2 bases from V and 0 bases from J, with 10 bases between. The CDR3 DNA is TGTGCCAGCAGCTTATACGGGAACATGAACACTGAAGCTTTCTTT. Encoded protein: CASSLYGNMNTEAFF. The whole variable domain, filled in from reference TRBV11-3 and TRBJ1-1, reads EAGVVQSPRYKIIEKKQPVAFWCNPISGHNTLYWYLQNLGQGPELLIRYENEEAVDDSQLPKDRFSAERLKGVDSTLKIQPAELGDSAVYLCASSLYGNMNTEAFFGQGTRLTVV.